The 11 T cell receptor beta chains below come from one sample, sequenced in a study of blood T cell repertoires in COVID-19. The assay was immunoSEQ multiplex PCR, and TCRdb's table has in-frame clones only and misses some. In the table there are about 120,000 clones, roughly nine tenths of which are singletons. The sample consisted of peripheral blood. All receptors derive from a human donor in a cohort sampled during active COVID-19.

The CDR3 loop reads CASSYTGTGYTF. The CDR3 coding sequence is TGTGCCAGCAGTTATACAGGGACGGGCTACACCTTC. The V and J genes are TRBV12-3 or TRBV12-4 and TRBJ1-2, with TRBD1 as a possible D gene (6 bases). This CDR3 has 12 amino acids. V was trimmed by 4 bases and J by 8 bases, leaving 11 bases between them.

The CDR3 loop reads CASSPLDRGRDGYTF. In nucleotides, the CDR3 is TGTGCCAGCAGCCCTCTTGACCGGGGAAGAGATGGCTACACCTTC. The V gene is TRBV3-1 (or the pseudogene TRBV3-2), the J gene TRBJ1-2; D is ambiguous. CDR1 is LGHDT, CDR2 YNNKEL, per germline (reference sequence). Trimming took 4 bases from V and 6 from J, leaving 18 bases between them. The CDR3 has 15 amino acids.

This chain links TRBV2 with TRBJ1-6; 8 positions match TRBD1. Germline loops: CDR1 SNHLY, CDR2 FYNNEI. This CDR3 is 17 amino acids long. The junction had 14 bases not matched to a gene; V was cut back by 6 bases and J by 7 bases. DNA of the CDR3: TGTGCCAGCAGGGATAAGAAACCGACAGGGGAAAATTCACCCCTCCACTTT. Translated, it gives CASRDKKPTGENSPLHF.

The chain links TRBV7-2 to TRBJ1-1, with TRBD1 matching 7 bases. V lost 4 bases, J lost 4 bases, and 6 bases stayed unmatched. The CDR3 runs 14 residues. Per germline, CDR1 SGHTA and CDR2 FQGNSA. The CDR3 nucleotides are TGTGCCAGCAGCTGGGGACAGCTCAGCACTGAAGCTTTCTTT. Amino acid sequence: CASSWGQLSTEAFF. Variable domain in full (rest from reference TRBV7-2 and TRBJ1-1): GAGVSQSPSNKVTEKGKDVELRCDPISGHTALYWYRQSLGQGLEFLIYFQGNSAPDKSGLPSDRFSAERTGGSVSTLTIQRTQQEDSAVYLCASSWGQLSTEAFFGQGTRLTVV.

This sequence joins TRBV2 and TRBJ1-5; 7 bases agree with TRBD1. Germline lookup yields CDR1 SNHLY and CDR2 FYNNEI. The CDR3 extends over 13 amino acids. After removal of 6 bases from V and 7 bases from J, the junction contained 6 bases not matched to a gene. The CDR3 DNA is TGTGCCAGCAGCCTGACAGGGTCGCAGCCCCAGCATTTT. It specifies CASSLTGSQPQHF.

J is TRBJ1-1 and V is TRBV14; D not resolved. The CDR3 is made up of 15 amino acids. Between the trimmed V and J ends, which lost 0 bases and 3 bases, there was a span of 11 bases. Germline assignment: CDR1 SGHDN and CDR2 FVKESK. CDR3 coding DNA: TGTGCCAGCAGCCAAGATCCGTTCGGAGACACTGAAGCTTTCTTT. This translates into CASSQDPFGDTEAFF. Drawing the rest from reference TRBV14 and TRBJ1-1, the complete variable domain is EAGVTQFPSHSVIEKGQTVTLRCDPISGHDNLYWYRRVMGKEIKFLLHFVKESKQDESGMPNNRFLAERTGGTYSTLKVQPAELEDSGVYFCASSQDPFGDTEAFFGQGTRLTVV.

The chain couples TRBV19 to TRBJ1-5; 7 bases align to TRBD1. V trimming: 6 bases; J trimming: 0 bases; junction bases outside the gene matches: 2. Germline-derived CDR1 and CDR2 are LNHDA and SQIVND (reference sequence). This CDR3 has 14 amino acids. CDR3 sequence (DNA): TGTGCCAGTAGAGGACAGGATAGCAATCAGCCCCAGCATTTT. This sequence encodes CASRGQDSNQPQHF.

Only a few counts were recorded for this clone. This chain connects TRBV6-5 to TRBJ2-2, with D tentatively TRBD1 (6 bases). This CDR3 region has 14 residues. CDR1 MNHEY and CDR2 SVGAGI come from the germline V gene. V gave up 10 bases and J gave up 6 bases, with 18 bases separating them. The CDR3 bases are TGTGCCACCCGACGGACAGTCAGCCCCGGGGAGCTGTTTTTT. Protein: CATRRTVSPGELFF.

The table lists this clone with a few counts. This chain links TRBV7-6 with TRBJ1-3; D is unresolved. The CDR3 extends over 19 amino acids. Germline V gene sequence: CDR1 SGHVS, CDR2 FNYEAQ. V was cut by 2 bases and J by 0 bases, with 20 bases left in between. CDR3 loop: CASSLSTLRVRGSGNTIYF. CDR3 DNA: TGTGCCAGCAGCTTATCGACCCTTAGAGTCCGGGGCTCTGGAAACACCATATATTTT.

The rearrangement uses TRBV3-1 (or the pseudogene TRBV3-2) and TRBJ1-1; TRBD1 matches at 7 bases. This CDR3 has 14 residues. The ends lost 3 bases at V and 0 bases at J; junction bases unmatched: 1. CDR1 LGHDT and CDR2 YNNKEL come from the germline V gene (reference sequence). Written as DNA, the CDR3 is TGTGCCAGCAGCCAGGGACAGATGAACACTGAAGCTTTCTTT. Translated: CASSQGQMNTEAFF.

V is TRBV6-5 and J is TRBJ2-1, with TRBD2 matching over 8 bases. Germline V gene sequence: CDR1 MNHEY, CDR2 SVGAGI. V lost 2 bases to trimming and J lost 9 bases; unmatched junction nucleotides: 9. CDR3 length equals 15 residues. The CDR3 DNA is TGTGCCAGCAGTTACGGGTGGGCGGGGGGAGGTGAGCAGTTCTTC. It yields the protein CASSYGWAGGGEQFF.